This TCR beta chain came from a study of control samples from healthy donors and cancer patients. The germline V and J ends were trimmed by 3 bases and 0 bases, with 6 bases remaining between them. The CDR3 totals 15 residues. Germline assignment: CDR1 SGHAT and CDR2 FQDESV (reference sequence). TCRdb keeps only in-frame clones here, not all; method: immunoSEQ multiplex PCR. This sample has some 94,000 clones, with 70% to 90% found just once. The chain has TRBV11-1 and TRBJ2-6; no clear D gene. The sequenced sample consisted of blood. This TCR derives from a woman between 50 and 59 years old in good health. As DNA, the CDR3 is TGTGCCAGCAGCTTGGAGTACTCTGGGGCCAACGTCCTGACTTTC. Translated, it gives CASSLEYSGANVLTF.